The TCR beta chain described here comes from a study of blood T cell repertoires in COVID-19. Study background: PBMCs, B-cell-depleted T cells, or T cells were the source of the cDNA or gDNA that made up the material.

Participants were aged roughly 18 to 90 years from roughly 25 US areas. Participants reported their clinical history, and cohort assignment relied on those reports. Recovered participants had two consecutive negative NP/OP PCR tests, healthcare professional clearance, or symptom resolution. Sequencing used immunoSEQ multiplex PCR; TCRdb keeps in-frame clones, though not all of them. The table shows about 130,000 clones, with about 86% occurring only once. The CDR3 totals 15 residues. Germline values: CDR1 ENHRY, CDR2 SYGVKD. V was trimmed by 7 bases and J by 6 bases, leaving 22 bases between them. The sequencing input was PBMCs or T cells enriched from blood (not recorded which). The rearrangement links TRBV10-3 to TRBJ2-7; D may be TRBD1 (6 bases). This TCR derives from a woman aged 45-59 years who had recovered from COVID-19. CDR3 region: CAITDLGQGLGEQYF. The CDR3, as DNA: TGTGCCATCACTGACCTGGGGCAGGGGTTGGGCGAGCAGTACTTC.